This TCR beta chain was sequenced for a study of identical twins. The study's findings and limits: Abundant beta clonotypes from cord blood had fewer insertions, unlike memory repertoires, which showed none. Out-of-frame TCR alpha sharing in monozygotic twins exceeded recombination model predictions.

The CDR3 has 15 residues. V lost 3 bases to trimming and J lost 3 bases, with 12 bases between them. In germline, CDR1 is SGHAT, CDR2 FQNNGV. This clonotype turned up a few times. The antigen is undetermined. Template switching added a universal primer site; cDNA carried unique molecular identifiers. One entry per CDR3 protein, called by TCRdb with MiXCR from the 5' RACE reads. The sample lists approximately 890,000 distinct CDR3 sequences; roughly 12% were seen once. In every case, the donor was a healthy Caucasian. This sample also belongs to another study, concerning yellow fever vaccine responses in identical twins.

The clonotype was recovered from a woman aged 18 to 35 in good health. The sample was PBMCs. The rearrangement links TRBV11-2 to TRBJ2-1; D possibly corresponds to TRBD1 (6 bases). CDR3 region: CASSFVGHLYNEQFF. The CDR3 nucleotides are TGTGCCAGCAGCTTCGTGGGACACCTCTACAATGAGCAGTTCTTC.